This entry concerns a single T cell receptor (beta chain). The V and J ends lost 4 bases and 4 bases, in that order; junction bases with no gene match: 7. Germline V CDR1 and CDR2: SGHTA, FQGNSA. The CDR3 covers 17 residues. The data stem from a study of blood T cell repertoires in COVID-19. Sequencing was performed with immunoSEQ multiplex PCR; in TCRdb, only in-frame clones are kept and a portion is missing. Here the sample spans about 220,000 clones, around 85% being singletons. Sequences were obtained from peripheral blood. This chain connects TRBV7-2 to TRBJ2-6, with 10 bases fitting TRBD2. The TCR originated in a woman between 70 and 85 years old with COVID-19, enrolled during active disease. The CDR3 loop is CASSSSSGSTGANVLTF. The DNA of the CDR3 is TGTGCCAGCAGCTCCTCTAGCGGGAGCACCGGGGCCAACGTCCTGACTTTC.